These T cell receptor beta chains were read from a single sample in a study of beta chain features in type 1 diabetes. Some clones are missing from TCRdb's copy, which holds only in-frame ones; the method was immunoSEQ multiplex PCR. Of just over 600,000 clones listed, around 16% were seen once; the top ten hold around 0.1%. Sequencing was carried out using naive CD4+ T cells from blood. Receptors originate from a man aged 18 to 29 in good health. Each CDR3 is given with its conserved first and last residue. The D gene is left open where the match is weak. Size values are once, few and many counts, or a class for expanded clones, and some rows have none.

>TRBJ1-4|TRBD1|few|TRBV5-4
CASSMTGWEKLFF
TGTGCCAGCAGCATGACAGGGTGGGAAAAACTGTTTTTT
>TRBJ1-1|NA|few|TRBV30
CAYRDTEAFF
TGTGCCTACAGGGATACTGAAGCTTTCTTT
>TRBJ1-1|NA|few|TRBV11-2
CASSQVWENTEAFF
TGTGCCAGCAGCCAGGTCTGGGAGAACACTGAAGCTTTCTTT
>TRBJ1-2|NA|few|TRBV5-1
CASSLDPRGHNYGYTF
TGCGCCAGCAGCTTGGACCCCAGGGGCCATAACTATGGCTACACCTTC
>TRBJ1-2|TRBD1|few|TRBV5-1
CASSSGQGGGYTF
TGCGCCAGCAGCTCGGGACAGGGTGGTGGCTACACCTTC
>TRBJ2-7|TRBD2|few|TRBV29-1
CSVEDLGREGSYEQYF
TGCAGCGTTGAAGATCTCGGCAGGGAGGGGTCCTACGAGCAGTACTTC
>TRBJ2-7|TRBD2|NA|TRBV18
CASSASGNRDEQYF
TGTGCCAGCTCGGCTAGCGGGAACCGGGACGAGCAGTACTTC
>TRBJ1-1|NA|many|TRBV10-3
CAISERQENTEAFF
TGTGCCATCAGTGAGAGACAGGAGAACACTGAAGCTTTCTTT
>TRBJ1-1|NA|NA|TRBV7-2
CASSPGRGRLMNTEAFF
TGTGCCAGCAGCCCGGGCCGGGGCCGACTCATGAACACTGAAGCTTTCTTT
>TRBJ2-1|TRBD1|NA|TRBV7-9
CASTEGAGGLPRQFF
TGTGCCAGCACTGAAGGGGCAGGGGGCCTACCTCGGCAGTTCTTC
>TRBJ1-5|NA|few|TRBV25-1
CASRATGLNQPQHF
TGTGCCAGCAGAGCGACAGGACTCAATCAGCCCCAGCATTTT
>TRBJ1-6|TRBD1|few|TRBV6-4
CASSEGRQGLRSPLHF
TGTGCCAGCAGTGAGGGGAGACAGGGGCTTCGTTCACCCCTCCACTTT
>TRBJ1-5|NA|NA|TRBV5-6
CASSLLETGRNQPQHF
TGTGCCAGCAGCTTGCTCGAGACAGGCCGCAATCAGCCCCAGCATTTT